This is a list of T cell receptor beta chains from one sample in a study of T cell repertoires in cytomegalovirus infection. TCRdb called the reads again in MiXCR, with one record for every CDR3 protein. The sample contains around 200,000 distinct CDR3 sequences, about 38% of which appear only once. These receptors have no identified antigens. Sample: CD8+ T cells from cultured PBMCs, taken from culture after CMV antigen stimulation. The source is a human donor in good health (CMV status not recorded). Some clones in this sample may be carry-over from other donors' samples. Both conserved end residues are part of each CDR3. Fields, in order: clone size, D gene, J gene, V gene, CDR3 DNA, CDR3 protein. D genes are given only for firm matches. The size of a clone is reported for some rows only, either as once, few or many, or as a class for expanded clones.

>.|.|TRBJ1-1|TRBV7-9
TGTGCCAGCAGGGAATTGGAGGGGAGTAATGTAGCTTTCTTT
CASRELEGSNVAFF
>.|.|TRBJ1-6|TRBV6-1
TGTGCCAGCAGTGACCGCAGGGTACCCTATAATTCACCCCTCCACTTT
CASSDRRVPYNSPLHF
>few|.|TRBJ2-1|TRBV7-9
TGTGCCAGCAGCGCGAGCCTCAATGAGCAGTTCTTC
CASSASLNEQFF
>few|TRBD2|TRBJ2-7|TRBV7-2
TGTGCCAGCAGCTTCCCGGGCGGGAGGGGGGAGCAGTACTTC
CASSFPGGRGEQYF
>few|TRBD2|TRBJ2-1|TRBV7-8
TGTGCCGCGGGGGGAGCAACCTACAATGAGCAGTTCTTC
CAAGGATYNEQFF
>few|.|TRBJ2-3|TRBV11-2
TGTGCCAGCACCGACCGGGGCGGGGCTAGCACAGATACGCAGTATTTT
CASTDRGGASTDTQYF
>few|.|TRBJ2-7|TRBV9
TGTGCCAGCAGCGTATACTCCGGACAGACCTACGAGCAGTACTTC
CASSVYSGQTYEQYF
>.|TRBD2|TRBJ2-2|TRBV7-2
TGTGCCAGCAGCTTAGCGCTCACTAGCGGGAAATATAACACCGGGGAGCTGTTTTTT
CASSLALTSGKYNTGELFF
>.|TRBD1|TRBJ2-1|TRBV28
TGTGCCAGCAGTCGAGGACAGGGCCACAATGAGCAGTTCTTC
CASSRGQGHNEQFF
>few|.|TRBJ2-2|TRBV27
TGTGCCAGCAGTTTAAGATGGGGCACCGGGGAGCTGTTTTTT
CASSLRWGTGELFF
>.|.|TRBJ2-1|TRBV7-9
TGTGCCAGCAGCTTCCAGGCAACCCCGGTGAATGAGCAGTTCTTC
CASSFQATPVNEQFF
>once|TRBD1|TRBJ1-1|TRBV4-2
TGTGCCAGCAGCCAAGAGATTTTGGGACAGATGAACACTGAAGCTTTCTTT
CASSQEILGQMNTEAFF
>.|TRBD1|TRBJ2-1|TRBV5-1
TGCGCCAGCAGTTCCAGACAGGGGGTTAGGGATGAGCAGTTCTTC
CASSSRQGVRDEQFF
>.|.|TRBJ1-4|TRBV27
TGTGCCAGCAGCGACCGGGGAGCCGTGCCCCTTAATGAAAAACTGTTTTTT
CASSDRGAVPLNEKLFF
>.|TRBD1|TRBJ2-3|TRBV7-2
TGTGCCAGCAGCTTGTACGCGGACAGGGTTAGCACAGATACGCAGTATTTT
CASSLYADRVSTDTQYF
>once|TRBD1|TRBJ2-7|TRBV7-3
TGTGCCAGCAGCTTAGGGACAGGGGGCGAGCAGTACTTC
CASSLGTGGEQYF
>.|.|TRBJ2-1|TRBV20-1
TGCAGTGCTCCCCTGTCCGGGGCGGGAAACCAGGGGCAGTTCTTC
CSAPLSGAGNQGQFF
>.|TRBD2|TRBJ2-7|TRBV12-3/TRBV12-4
TGTGCCAGCAGTCCCACTAGCGGGGTCGCATACGAGCAGTACTTC
CASSPTSGVAYEQYF
>.|.|TRBJ1-1|TRBV7-6
TGTGCCAGCAGCCCCGCGGTTCCGAACACTGAAGCTTTCTTT
CASSPAVPNTEAFF
>few|.|TRBJ1-1|TRBV12-3/TRBV12-4
TGTGCCAGCAGTTCACCCAGGGGAGCGAACACTGAAGCTTTCTTT
CASSSPRGANTEAFF
>.|.|TRBJ2-2|TRBV27
TGTGCCAGCAGCAACAGGGTCACCGGGGAGCTGTTTTTT
CASSNRVTGELFF
>.|.|TRBJ2-5|TRBV7-9
TGTGCCAGCAGCTCTACTTTGGGCCAAGAGACCCAGTACTTC
CASSSTLGQETQYF
>many|TRBD1|TRBJ1-5|TRBV27
TGTGCCAGCAGCTCGGACAGGGCGAATCAGCCCCAGCATTTT
CASSSDRANQPQHF
>few|.|TRBJ1-3|TRBV6-5
TGTGCCAGCAGGACGGCGTATGGAAACACCATATATTTT
CASRTAYGNTIYF
>.|.|TRBJ2-5|TRBV18
TGTGCCAGCTCACCCCCGCCAGGGGTCGAGACCCAGTACTTC
CASSPPPGVETQYF
>medium-sized|TRBD2|TRBJ2-4|TRBV7-8
TGTGCCAGCAGCTCCTCCCCTAGCGGGGCTAAAAACATTCAGTACTTC
CASSSSPSGAKNIQYF